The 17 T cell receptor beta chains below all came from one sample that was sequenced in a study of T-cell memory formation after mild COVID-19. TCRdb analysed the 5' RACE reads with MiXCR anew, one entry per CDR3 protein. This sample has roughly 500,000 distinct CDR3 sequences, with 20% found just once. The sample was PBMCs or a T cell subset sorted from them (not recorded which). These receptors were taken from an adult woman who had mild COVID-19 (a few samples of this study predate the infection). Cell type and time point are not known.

The CDR3 DNA is TGTGCCAGCAGGCAGGGTGGGAGCTCCTACAATGAGCAGTTCTTC. Translating it yields CASRQGGSSYNEQFF. The rearrangement uses TRBV11-3 and TRBJ2-1; TRBD1 or TRBD2 may be the D gene (5 bases each). This CDR3 comprises 15 residues. Germline V CDR1 and CDR2: SGHNT, YENEEA. The V gene lost 6 bases and the J gene lost 0 bases, with 12 bases spanning the gap.

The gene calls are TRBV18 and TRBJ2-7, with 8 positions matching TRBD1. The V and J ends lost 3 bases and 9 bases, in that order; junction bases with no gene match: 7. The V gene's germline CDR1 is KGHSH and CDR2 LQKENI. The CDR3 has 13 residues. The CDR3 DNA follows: TGTGCCAGCTCACCGGACAGGGACATAGGGCAGTACTTC. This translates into CASSPDRDIGQYF.

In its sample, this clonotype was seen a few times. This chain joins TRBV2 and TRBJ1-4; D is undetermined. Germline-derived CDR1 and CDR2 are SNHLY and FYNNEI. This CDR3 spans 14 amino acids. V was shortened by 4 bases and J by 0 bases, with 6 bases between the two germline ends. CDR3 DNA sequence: TGTGCCAGCAGTGTACAGTCAACTAATGAAAAACTGTTTTTT. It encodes CASSVQSTNEKLFF.

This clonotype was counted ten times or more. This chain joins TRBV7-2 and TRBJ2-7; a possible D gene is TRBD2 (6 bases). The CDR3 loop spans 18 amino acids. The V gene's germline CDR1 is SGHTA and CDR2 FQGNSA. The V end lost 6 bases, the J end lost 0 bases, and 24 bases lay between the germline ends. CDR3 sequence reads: CASSYIVWGVPSSYEQYF. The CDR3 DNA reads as TGTGCCAGCAGTTATATAGTCTGGGGGGTCCCGAGCTCCTACGAGCAGTACTTC.

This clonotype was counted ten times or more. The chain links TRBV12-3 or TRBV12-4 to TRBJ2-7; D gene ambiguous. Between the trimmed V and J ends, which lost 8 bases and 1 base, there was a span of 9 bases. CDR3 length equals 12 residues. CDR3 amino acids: CASSPTSYEQYF. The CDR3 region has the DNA TGTGCCAGCTCACCGACTTCCTACGAGCAGTACTTC.

CDR3 in amino acids: CASTGSRSVNIQYF. The CDR3 DNA sequence: TGTGCCAGCACAGGGAGTCGCTCTGTAAACATTCAGTACTTC. J is TRBJ2-4 and V is TRBV7-2, with D tentatively TRBD1 or TRBD2 (5 bases each). There are 14 residues in the CDR3. From germline, CDR1 is SGHTA and CDR2 FQGNSA. The V end lost 7 bases, the J end lost 6 bases, and 16 bases lay between the germline ends.

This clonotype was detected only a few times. DNA for the CDR3: TGCAGTGCTAGGGGGCGGATCCCCGTCGAGCAGTACTTC. Translating it yields CSARGRIPVEQYF. The rearrangement joins TRBV20-1 to TRBJ2-7; D possibly corresponds to TRBD1 (5 bases). The CDR3 sequence is 13 residues long. Germline CDR1 DFQATT, CDR2 SNEGSKA (reference sequence). V lost 3 bases and J 6 bases, leaving 15 bases between the germline ends.

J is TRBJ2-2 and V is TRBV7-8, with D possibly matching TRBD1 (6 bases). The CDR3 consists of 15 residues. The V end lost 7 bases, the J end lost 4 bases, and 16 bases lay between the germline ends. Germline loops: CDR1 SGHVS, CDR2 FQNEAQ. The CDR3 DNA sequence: TGTGCCAGCATCCTCCGGGGACAAGTCACCGGGGAGCTGTTTTTT. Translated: CASILRGQVTGELFF.

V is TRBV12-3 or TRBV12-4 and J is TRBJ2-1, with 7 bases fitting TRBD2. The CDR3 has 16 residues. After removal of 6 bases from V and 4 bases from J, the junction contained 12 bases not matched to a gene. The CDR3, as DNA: TGTGCCAGCAGCTGGAGTAGCGGGCGAAATTACAATGAGCAGTTCTTC. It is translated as CASSWSSGRNYNEQFF.

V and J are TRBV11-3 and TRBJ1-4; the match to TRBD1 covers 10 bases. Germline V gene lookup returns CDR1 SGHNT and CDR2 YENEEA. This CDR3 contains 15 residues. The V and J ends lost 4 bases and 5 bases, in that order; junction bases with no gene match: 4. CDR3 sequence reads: CASSSGTGANEKLFF. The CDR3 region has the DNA TGTGCCAGCAGCTCGGGGACAGGGGCAAATGAAAAACTGTTTTTT.

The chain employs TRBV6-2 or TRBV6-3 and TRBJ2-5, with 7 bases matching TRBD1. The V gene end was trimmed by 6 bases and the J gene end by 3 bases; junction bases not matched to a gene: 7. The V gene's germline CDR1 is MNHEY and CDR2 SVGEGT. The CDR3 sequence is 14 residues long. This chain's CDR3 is CASSTRDREETQYF. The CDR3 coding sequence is TGTGCCAGCAGCACCCGGGACAGAGAAGAGACCCAGTACTTC.

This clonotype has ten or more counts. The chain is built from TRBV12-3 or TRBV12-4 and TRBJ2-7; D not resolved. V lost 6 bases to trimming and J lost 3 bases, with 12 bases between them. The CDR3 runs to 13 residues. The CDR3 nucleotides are TGTGCCAGCAGCAGAGACCGGTACTACGAGCAGTACTTC. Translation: CASSRDRYYEQYF.

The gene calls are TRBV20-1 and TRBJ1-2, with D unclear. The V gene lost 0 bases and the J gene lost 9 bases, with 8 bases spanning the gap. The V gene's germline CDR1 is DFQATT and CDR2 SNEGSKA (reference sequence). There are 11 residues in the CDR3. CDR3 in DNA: TGCAGTGCTAGAGAGGGTTTAAGCTACACCTTC. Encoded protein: CSAREGLSYTF.

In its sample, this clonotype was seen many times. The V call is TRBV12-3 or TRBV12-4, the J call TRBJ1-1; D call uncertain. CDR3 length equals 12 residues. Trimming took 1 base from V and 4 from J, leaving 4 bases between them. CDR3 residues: CASSLDVTEAFF. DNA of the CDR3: TGTGCCAGCAGTTTAGATGTCACTGAAGCTTTCTTT.

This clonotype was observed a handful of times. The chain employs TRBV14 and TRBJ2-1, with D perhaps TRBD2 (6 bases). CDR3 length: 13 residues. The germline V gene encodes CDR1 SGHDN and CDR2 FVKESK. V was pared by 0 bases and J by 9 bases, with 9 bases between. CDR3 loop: CASSQDWRGEQFF. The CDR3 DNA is TGTGCCAGCAGCCAAGATTGGAGGGGTGAGCAGTTCTTC.

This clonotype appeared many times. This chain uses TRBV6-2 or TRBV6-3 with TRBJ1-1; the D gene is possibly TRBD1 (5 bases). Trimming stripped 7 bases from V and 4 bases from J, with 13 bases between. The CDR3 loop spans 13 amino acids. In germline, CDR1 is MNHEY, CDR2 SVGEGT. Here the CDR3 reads CASNHQGATEAFF. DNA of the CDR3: TGTGCCAGCAACCATCAGGGCGCCACTGAAGCTTTCTTT.

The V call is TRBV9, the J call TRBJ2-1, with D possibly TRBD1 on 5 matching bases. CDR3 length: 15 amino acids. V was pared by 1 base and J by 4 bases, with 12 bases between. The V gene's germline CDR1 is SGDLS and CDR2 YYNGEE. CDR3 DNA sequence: TGTGCCAGCAGCGTAAAGCAAGGACAATACAATGAGCAGTTCTTC. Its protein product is CASSVKQGQYNEQFF.